The source of this TCR beta chain is a study of cytomegalovirus exposure and HLA in healthy donors. Study observations and caveats: Cytomegalovirus association was assigned to about 150 TCR beta chains. The tendency of first-cohort TCR clusters to co-occur in the roughly 130 validation repertoires emerged from a later analysis.

TCRdb's copy holds only in-frame clones and misses some; the assay was immunoSEQ multiplex PCR. The profile shows about 130,000 clones, approximately 94% of them singletons. This CDR3 comprises 14 residues. Looked up from germline, CDR1 is SGHRS and CDR2 is YFSETQ. V was clipped by 7 bases and J by 4 bases; unmatched bases: 10. Comment on this clone: The target antigen is unknown.

The sequence derives from a man younger than 35 in good health and CMV-seropositive. What was sequenced was PBMCs. The rearrangement joins TRBV5-1 to TRBJ1-1; 7 bases map to TRBD1. The CDR3: CASGPTGIGTEAFF. CDR3 nucleotides: TGCGCCAGCGGTCCGACAGGGATAGGCACTGAAGCTTTCTTT.